A selection of T cell receptor beta chains follows, all from one sample in a study of PD-L1 blockade in urothelial cancer. Profiled with immunoSEQ multiplex PCR; TCRdb holds only in-frame clones, not every one. The table shows around 53,000 clones, with 84% occurring only once. Sequencing used PBMCs, obtained around atezolizumab (anti-PD-L1) treatment. Receptors were obtained from a man aged 35 to 55 with urothelial cancer. The CDR3 runs from the conserved cysteine through the conserved F or W. D genes are given only for firm matches. Clone size, where shown, is once, few, many, or a class for clones that have expanded.

clone size	CDR3 length	V gene	J gene	D gene	CDR3 DNA	CDR3 protein
-	11	TRBV10-3	TRBJ1-3	-	TGTGCCACCAGCGGACAAAACACCATATATTTT	CATSGQNTIYF
-	15	TRBV11-2	TRBJ2-7	-	TGTGCCAGCAGCTCCCCCCCCAGGGGCTGGGGGGAGCAGTACTTC	CASSSPPRGWGEQYF
-	16	TRBV7-2	TRBJ1-3	TRBD1	TGTGCCAGCAGCTCTAGGCGACAGGGTAGAGGAAACACCATATATTTT	CASSSRRQGRGNTIYF
-	14	TRBV7-2	TRBJ1-2	-	TGTGCCAGCAGCCGAAGTCCGGGAGACTATGGCTACACCTTC	CASSRSPGDYGYTF
-	16	TRBV30	TRBJ1-4	-	TGTGCCTGGGCCCCGGCCCTTAGACAGTCGAATGAAAAACTGTTTTTT	CAWAPALRQSNEKLFF
-	13	TRBV18	TRBJ1-4	TRBD1	TGTGCCAGCTCAGCTCAGGGGGACGAAAAACTGTTTTTT	CASSAQGDEKLFF
-	13	TRBV7-9	TRBJ2-7	-	TGTGCCAGCAGCTTAGGTCCTGGGGGGGAGCAGTACTTC	CASSLGPGGEQYF
-	12	TRBV4-1	TRBJ1-2	TRBD1	TGCGCCAGCAGCCACAGGGGGGATGGCTACACCTTC	CASSHRGDGYTF
-	12	TRBV7-2	TRBJ2-3	-	TGTGCCAGCAGCCCAGGCACAGATACGCAGTATTTT	CASSPGTDTQYF
-	15	TRBV7-9	TRBJ2-3	-	TGTGCCAGCAGCATCCCGACGGGGGGCACAGATACGCAGTATTTT	CASSIPTGGTDTQYF
-	14	TRBV9	TRBJ1-4	TRBD1	TGTGCCAGCAGCGGCGGGACAGGTAACGAAAAACTGTTTTTT	CASSGGTGNEKLFF
-	14	TRBV2	TRBJ1-5	-	TGTGCCAGCAGTGAAGGGGGCCCAAATCAGCCCCAGCATTTT	CASSEGGPNQPQHF
-	15	TRBV4-3	TRBJ1-1	TRBD1	TGCGCCAGCAGCCATATAGGGGGCTTGGGGACTGAAGCTTTCTTT	CASSHIGGLGTEAFF
medium-sized	16	TRBV27	TRBJ2-2	TRBD2	TGTGCCAGCACACATCGCGGGAGTAGCACAGTCGGGGAGCTGTTTTTT	CASTHRGSSTVGELFF
-	18	TRBV13	TRBJ2-3	-	TGTGCCAGCAGCTTAGGAGTAGGTAGCGCCCCTAGCACAGATACGCAGTATTTT	CASSLGVGSAPSTDTQYF
-	13	TRBV27	TRBJ1-1	TRBD1	TGTGCCAGTTCCCGGGACAGTAACACTGAAGCTTTCTTT	CASSRDSNTEAFF
-	15	TRBV14	TRBJ2-5	-	TGTGCCAGCAGCCAAGTCGGGTGGATCCAAGAGACCCAGTACTTC	CASSQVGWIQETQYF
-	14	TRBV5-1	TRBJ1-3	-	TGCGCCAGCAGCCCCGACCAGGCTGGAAACACCATATATTTT	CASSPDQAGNTIYF
-	18	TRBV5-1	TRBJ1-1	-	TGCGCCAGCAGCTTGGAGCCGGTAGGGGTCCTCATGAACACTGAAGCTTTCTTT	CASSLEPVGVLMNTEAFF
-	15	TRBV6-1	TRBJ1-5	TRBD1	TGTGCCAGCAGTGAATACAGGGGTGGCAATCAGCCCCAGCATTTT	CASSEYRGGNQPQHF
-	15	TRBV28	TRBJ2-5	-	TGTGCCAGCAGTTTGCCAACAGGTATACAAGAGACCCAGTACTTC	CASSLPTGIQETQYF
-	14	TRBV28	TRBJ1-1	TRBD1	TGTGCCAGCTGGACCAGGGGGCGGAGCACTGAAGCTTTCTTT	CASWTRGRSTEAFF
many	15	TRBV5-4	TRBJ2-3	-	TGTGCCAGCAGCTTGGGGGCAGGGTTTACAGATACGCAGTATTTT	CASSLGAGFTDTQYF
-	14	TRBV6-5	TRBJ2-7	TRBD1	TGTGCCAGCAGTTTATCGGACAGGGGGTACGAGCAGTACTTC	CASSLSDRGYEQYF
-	14	TRBV15	TRBJ2-5	TRBD1	TGTGCCACCAGCGTACAGGGGGCTGAAGAGACCCAGTACTTC	CATSVQGAEETQYF
-	15	TRBV28	TRBJ1-5	-	TGTGCCAGCGGAGGGAAAGGGGCGGACAATCAGCCCCAGCATTTT	CASGGKGADNQPQHF
-	14	TRBV5-1	TRBJ1-1	-	TGCGCCAGCAGCTTGAGCGGGGTGAACACTGAAGCTTTCTTT	CASSLSGVNTEAFF
-	16	TRBV7-3	TRBJ2-2	TRBD2	TGTGCCAGCAGGTCAACTAGCGGGAGTTTTACCGGGGAGCTGTTTTTT	CASRSTSGSFTGELFF
-	17	TRBV5-4	TRBJ2-1	TRBD2	TGTGCCAGCAGTTCTCCAGGACTAGCGGATTCCTACAATGAGCAGTTCTTC	CASSSPGLADSYNEQFF
few	15	TRBV5-1	TRBJ2-1	-	TGCGCCAGCACCCCGGAAGCTAGCCTATCCAATGAGCAGTTCTTC	CASTPEASLSNEQFF
-	15	TRBV7-3	TRBJ2-1	-	TGTGCCAGCAGCTTTAGTGCTTCGAACTACAATGAGCAGTTCTTC	CASSFSASNYNEQFF
-	12	TRBV19	TRBJ2-5	TRBD1	TGTGCCAGTAGACGACAGGGGGAGACCCAGTACTTC	CASRRQGETQYF
-	18	TRBV30	TRBJ2-6	TRBD1	TGTGCCTGGAGTGTACCTACAGGGGGTGTGGCTGGGGCCAACGTCCTGACTTTC	CAWSVPTGGVAGANVLTF
many	15	TRBV6-5	TRBJ2-1	-	TGTGCCAGCGGGTTGACAGGTTCCTCGGGCGGTGAGCAGTTCTTC	CASGLTGSSGGEQFF
-	16	TRBV7-6	TRBJ1-5	TRBD1	TGTGCCAGCAGCCCGGGGACAGTTTATAGCAATCAGCCCCAGCATTTT	CASSPGTVYSNQPQHF
-	14	TRBV25-1	TRBJ2-7	TRBD2	TGTGCCAGCAGGGGAGGGACCCGTACCTACGAGCAGTACTTC	CASRGGTRTYEQYF
once	16	TRBV18	TRBJ2-1	TRBD2	TGTGCCAGCTCACCTGCTCCGGCGGGAGGCCGCAGTGAGCAGTTCTTC	CASSPAPAGGRSEQFF
-	13	TRBV4-2	TRBJ1-6	-	TGTGCCAGCAGCCAAGAAGGCGGGGCACCCCTCCACTTT	CASSQEGGAPLHF
-	13	TRBV18	TRBJ1-5	-	TGTGCCAGCTCACCACCGACGGGTCAACCCCAGCATTTT	CASSPPTGQPQHF